The entry that follows covers one T cell receptor beta chain sequence. The data were obtained in a study of T-cell memory formation after mild COVID-19. Unmatched junction bases numbered 8, after V lost 6 bases and J lost 1 base. The CDR3 sequence is 15 residues long. Germline assignment: CDR1 SEHNR and CDR2 FQNEAQ (reference sequence). MiXCR, run by TCRdb on the 5' RACE reads, gives a single entry per CDR3 protein. The sample has 450,000 to 650,000 distinct CDR3 sequences, roughly 18% seen once. The V gene is TRBV7-9, the J gene TRBJ2-7, with 8 nucleotides matching TRBD1. This sequence originates from an adult woman who had mild COVID-19 (a few samples of this study predate the infection). Cell type and time point are not known. The sequenced sample consisted of PBMCs or a T cell subset sorted from them (not recorded which). CDR3: CASSRIRDRSYEQYF. The CDR3 DNA reads TGTGCCAGCAGTCGTATCAGGGACAGGTCCTACGAGCAGTACTTC.